This TCR beta chain was captured in a study of blood T cell repertoires in COVID-19 (dated by TCRdb to about 2020). The study in broad terms: Samples covering the acute and convalescent phases of COVID-19 were provided by collaborators in the United States, Italy and Spain. The repertoires were released in a freely available public database meant as a resource for research on the immune response to SARS-CoV-2. The prospective study material was composed of cDNA or gDNA derived from T cells, B-cell-depleted T cells, or PBMCs. Subjects who had been exposed to COVID-19, were actively infected with it, or had recovered from it provided the deeply sampled blood TCRbeta repertoires that made up the dataset. The sample metadata nearly always contained a de-identified subject ID, COVID-19 status, age in years and sex. The samples were drawn from two sources: the first 160 participants of the ongoing ImmuneRACE study, and 950 to 1,500 subjects contributed by 6 global collaborators. HLA class I and class II types, where available, came from metadata supplied by the sample provider rather than from assay-based typing. The investigation overall reported the following: The quantity of clinical and demographic metadata differed by source and by participant and was supplied without curation.

Trimmed from V: 4 bases; trimmed from J: 6 bases; junction bases lacking a gene match: 3. The CDR3, cysteine through phenylalanine, is 13 amino acids long. The CDR3 DNA has 39 bases and is translated from base 1. As encoded in the germline V gene (reference sequence), CDR1 is SGHNT while CDR2 is YYREEE. Concerning this clone: The specificity of this receptor is unknown. Base qualities were left out, and no much larger clone turns up one base away.

TCRbeta CDR3 regions were amplified from genomic DNA using the immunoSEQ Assay, a bias-controlled multiplex PCR. The paper's data handling went like this. Within the assay, amplification of reference gene primers was used to estimate how many nucleated cells each sample contained. Sequence reads were collapsed and filtered to measure the absolute abundance of every unique TCRbeta CDR3 rearrangement. Productive Simpson clonality was computed per sample as the square root of Simpson's diversity index over productive rearrangements. TCRdb carries this immuneACCESS record with in-frame sequences only. Its versions omit some clonotypes, under half of them owing to an unresolved V gene in the studies checked, with the rest unexplained. That table is the source of V, J and clone size, and D and trimming were worked out from the DNA. The sample contains around 100,000 clones, around 83% of them found a single time. 2.1% of the sample rests with the top ten.

Whole blood was collected in K2EDTA tubes by collaborating institutions according to the institutions' own protocols. For TCRbeta analysis, collaborators shipped samples in one of three forms: frozen whole blood, isolated PBMCs, or DNA extracted from either of those sample types. Recombination connected TRBV5-4 to TRBJ2-2, and TRBD2 aligns with 7 junction nucleotides. Source material: peripheral blood. The sequence derives from a human donor in a cohort sampled during active COVID-19. Read as DNA, the sequence is TGTGCCAGCAGCCTAACTAGCGCCGGGGAGCTGTTTTTT. Its protein reads: CASSLTSAGELFF.